Reported below is one T cell receptor beta chain. What it binds is not known. This specimen belongs to a study of T cell responses to AZD1222 COVID-19 vaccine. CDR1 SGHNT and CDR2 YYREEE come from the germline V gene (reference sequence). Trimming cost V 4 bases and J 6 bases, with 14 bases left between them. The CDR3 contains 15 residues. The method was immunoSEQ multiplex PCR; TCRdb's version includes in-frame clones alone and lacks a portion of them. Here the sample spans fewer than 300,000 clones, approximately 93% being singletons. Study-level results: Clonal diversity may have been underestimated, and the donors were mostly white British, with more females than males. Scientists sampled the repertoires only once the peak T cell response had passed.

This material consisted of peripheral blood, taken on day 0 of AZD1222 vaccination. The chain has TRBV5-4 and TRBJ1-6; D possibly corresponds to TRBD1 (6 bases). This clonotype was sampled from an adult in good health. The CDR3 loop reads CASSLQGILNSPLHF. Here the CDR3 DNA reads TGTGCCAGCAGCCTGCAGGGGATTCTTAATTCACCCCTCCACTTT.